The rows below give T cell receptor beta chains drawn from one sample of a study of metastatic and nonmetastatic thyroid tumors. TCRdb reanalyzed the PCR reads via MiXCR. The top ten hold roughly 16% of the sample, which has about 33,000 clones, about a tenth seen once. The sequenced material came from blood. Every receptor here comes from a female donor with papillary thyroid cancer or a benign thyroid nodule (not recorded which). Some clones in this sample may be carry-over from other donors' samples. The CDR3 runs from the conserved cysteine through the conserved F or W. Each record gives: V gene, J gene, clone size, D gene, CDR3 DNA, CDR3 protein. D genes are given only for firm matches. Clone size is stated in some rows and not others, as once, few, many or a class when expanded.

v_gene: TRBV6-5; j_gene: TRBJ2-5; abundance: many; d_gene: NA; CDR3nt: TGTGCCAGCAGTTACGTCCAAAGAGAGACCCAGTACTTC; CDR3aa: CASSYVQRETQYF
v_gene: TRBV20-1; j_gene: TRBJ1-2; abundance: NA; d_gene: NA; CDR3nt: TGCAGTGCTAGATTCGCAGGGGACGCATATGGCTACACCTTC; CDR3aa: CSARFAGDAYGYTF
v_gene: TRBV5-6; j_gene: TRBJ2-2; abundance: many; d_gene: NA; CDR3nt: TGTGCCAGCAGCTTGTTAGCCGGGGAGCTGTTTTTT; CDR3aa: CASSLLAGELFF
v_gene: TRBV12-3/TRBV12-4; j_gene: TRBJ2-7; abundance: medium-sized; d_gene: NA; CDR3nt: TGTGCCAGCAGTTTACGGGGGCTCTACGAGCAGTACTTC; CDR3aa: CASSLRGLYEQYF
v_gene: TRBV27; j_gene: TRBJ1-2; abundance: NA; d_gene: NA; CDR3nt: TGTGCCAGCAGTTTATCCTCCGGGACACGCGACTACACCTTC; CDR3aa: CASSLSSGTRDYTF
v_gene: TRBV6-5; j_gene: TRBJ2-1; abundance: many; d_gene: TRBD2; CDR3nt: TGTGCCAGCAGTATCTTAGCGGGAGCTGGGTCCTACAATGAGCAGTTCTTC; CDR3aa: CASSILAGAGSYNEQFF
v_gene: TRBV6-1; j_gene: TRBJ1-1; abundance: many; d_gene: NA; CDR3nt: TGTGCCAGCAGCGACGAAAGAAACACTGAAGCTTTCTTT; CDR3aa: CASSDERNTEAFF
v_gene: TRBV30; j_gene: TRBJ2-6; abundance: many; d_gene: NA; CDR3nt: TGTGCCTGGAGGAAGTCTGGGGCCAACGTCCTGACTTTC; CDR3aa: CAWRKSGANVLTF
v_gene: TRBV7-9; j_gene: TRBJ1-2; abundance: NA; d_gene: NA; CDR3nt: TGTGCCAGCAGCTTAGAGACGGTGGGAGGCTATGGCTACACCTTC; CDR3aa: CASSLETVGGYGYTF
v_gene: TRBV6-5; j_gene: TRBJ2-5; abundance: many; d_gene: TRBD1; CDR3nt: TGTGCCAGCAGTTACGGGACAGGGACCCAGTACTTC; CDR3aa: CASSYGTGTQYF
v_gene: TRBV6-2/TRBV6-3; j_gene: TRBJ2-3; abundance: many; d_gene: NA; CDR3nt: TGTGCCAGCAGTTACAGAGCGACCGTTGTGTCAGATACGCAGTATTTT; CDR3aa: CASSYRATVVSDTQYF
v_gene: TRBV6-6; j_gene: TRBJ2-1; abundance: many; d_gene: NA; CDR3nt: TGTGCCAGCAGTTACGGGCAGGGGATTCGCAATGAGCAGTTCTTC; CDR3aa: CASSYGQGIRNEQFF
v_gene: TRBV4-3; j_gene: TRBJ2-6; abundance: many; d_gene: NA; CDR3nt: TGCGCCAGCAGCCAAGATAGAGAGGCGGGCGGGCGTGGGGCCAACGTCCTGACTTTC; CDR3aa: CASSQDREAGGRGANVLTF
v_gene: TRBV12-3/TRBV12-4; j_gene: TRBJ2-1; abundance: medium-sized; d_gene: NA; CDR3nt: TGTGCCAGCAGTCGCCTGACTGAACCCTACAATGAGCAGTTCTTC; CDR3aa: CASSRLTEPYNEQFF
v_gene: TRBV20-1; j_gene: TRBJ2-3; abundance: many; d_gene: NA; CDR3nt: TGCAGTGCTCGAAGGCCGGGGGGCCGGACAGATACGCAGTATTTT; CDR3aa: CSARRPGGRTDTQYF
v_gene: TRBV13; j_gene: TRBJ2-7; abundance: many; d_gene: NA; CDR3nt: TGTGCCAGCAGCCCCGGGACTTACGAGCAGTACTTC; CDR3aa: CASSPGTYEQYF
v_gene: TRBV19; j_gene: TRBJ1-5; abundance: NA; d_gene: TRBD1; CDR3nt: TGTGCCAGTAAACCCGGACAGGAGGCCAATCAGCCCCAGCATTTT; CDR3aa: CASKPGQEANQPQHF
v_gene: TRBV12-3/TRBV12-4; j_gene: TRBJ2-7; abundance: many; d_gene: TRBD2; CDR3nt: TGTGCCAGCAGATTGGGGGGGGTGGGGGAGCAGTACTTC; CDR3aa: CASRLGGVGEQYF
v_gene: TRBV20-1; j_gene: TRBJ2-3; abundance: many; d_gene: TRBD2; CDR3nt: TGCAGTGCTAGTCCATTTACGGGGGGGGAGTATACGCAGTATTTT; CDR3aa: CSASPFTGGEYTQYF
v_gene: TRBV19; j_gene: TRBJ2-3; abundance: NA; d_gene: NA; CDR3nt: TGTGCCAGTAGGAGAACAGAGATAGCAGATACGCAGTATTTT; CDR3aa: CASRRTEIADTQYF
v_gene: TRBV12-3/TRBV12-4; j_gene: TRBJ2-3; abundance: many; d_gene: NA; CDR3nt: TGTGCCAGCAGTAAAGGGGGAGATACGCAGTATTTT; CDR3aa: CASSKGGDTQYF
v_gene: TRBV2; j_gene: TRBJ2-7; abundance: many; d_gene: TRBD2; CDR3nt: TGTGCCAGCAGGGATATAGCGGGAGAGTACGAGCAGTACTTC; CDR3aa: CASRDIAGEYEQYF
v_gene: TRBV5-4; j_gene: TRBJ1-1; abundance: many; d_gene: NA; CDR3nt: TGTGCCAGCAGCTTGGCCATGGCTTACACTGAAGCTTTCTTT; CDR3aa: CASSLAMAYTEAFF
v_gene: TRBV5-6; j_gene: TRBJ2-7; abundance: few; d_gene: NA; CDR3nt: TGTGCCAGCAGCTGGGGGGACAGCTACGAGCAGTACTTC; CDR3aa: CASSWGDSYEQYF
v_gene: TRBV15; j_gene: TRBJ2-7; abundance: many; d_gene: NA; CDR3nt: TGTGCCACCAGCAGATCACCGGGACAAAGCGAGCAGTACTTC; CDR3aa: CATSRSPGQSEQYF
v_gene: TRBV27; j_gene: TRBJ2-2; abundance: NA; d_gene: TRBD2; CDR3nt: TGTGCCAGCGCCAGGGTCGGGAGGGGCACCGGGGAGCTGTTTTTT; CDR3aa: CASARVGRGTGELFF
v_gene: TRBV10-1; j_gene: TRBJ1-1; abundance: NA; d_gene: NA; CDR3nt: TGCGCCAGCAGTTCTTCAGAGTTCGCTGAAGCTTTCTTT; CDR3aa: CASSSSEFAEAFF
v_gene: TRBV9; j_gene: TRBJ1-1; abundance: many; d_gene: TRBD1; CDR3nt: TGTGCCAGCAGCCCCCAGGGGGGGAACACTGAAGCTTTCTTT; CDR3aa: CASSPQGGNTEAFF
v_gene: TRBV11-2; j_gene: TRBJ2-2; abundance: many; d_gene: TRBD1; CDR3nt: TGTGCCAGCAGCCGGGGACAGGGGACCGGGGAGCTGTTTTTT; CDR3aa: CASSRGQGTGELFF
v_gene: TRBV11-2; j_gene: TRBJ1-3; abundance: many; d_gene: TRBD1; CDR3nt: TGTGCCAGCAGCCCTACAGGGACAGGGACTGGAAACACCATATATTTT; CDR3aa: CASSPTGTGTGNTIYF